The present T cell receptor (beta chain) was sequenced within a study of blood T cells in healthy people across ages. Study-wide results and limits: Those diversity estimates obtained from one million T cells were thought to be underestimates.

A word on this clonotype: The antigen is undetermined.

Staff drew roughly 10 milliliters of peripheral blood from each donor. Isolation yielded PBMCs, at least 6 million per sample, in every case. It was with a sample-barcoded 5' primer and a J-beta primer mix that a second PCR of roughly 7 to 12 cycles was run. A tag from a template-switch adaptor with 12 random nucleotides marked each cDNA molecule. TCRdb processed the 5' RACE reads anew with MiXCR; each CDR3 protein has one entry. The table has about 380,000 distinct CDR3 sequences, about 52% seen once; the top ten hold 45% to 65%. Sequenced material: blood. The source of this sequence is a man between 60 and 70 years old in good health.

The CDR3 loop is CASSRTSGETEAFF. In nucleotides, the CDR3 is TGTGCCAGCAGTCGGACCAGCGGGGAAACTGAAGCTTTCTTT. The chain links TRBV6-2 or TRBV6-3 to TRBJ1-1; no clear D. Trimming removed 5 bases from V and 5 bases from J, with 15 bases in between. CDR1 and CDR2 (germline): MNHEY, SVGEGT. This CDR3 contains 14 residues.